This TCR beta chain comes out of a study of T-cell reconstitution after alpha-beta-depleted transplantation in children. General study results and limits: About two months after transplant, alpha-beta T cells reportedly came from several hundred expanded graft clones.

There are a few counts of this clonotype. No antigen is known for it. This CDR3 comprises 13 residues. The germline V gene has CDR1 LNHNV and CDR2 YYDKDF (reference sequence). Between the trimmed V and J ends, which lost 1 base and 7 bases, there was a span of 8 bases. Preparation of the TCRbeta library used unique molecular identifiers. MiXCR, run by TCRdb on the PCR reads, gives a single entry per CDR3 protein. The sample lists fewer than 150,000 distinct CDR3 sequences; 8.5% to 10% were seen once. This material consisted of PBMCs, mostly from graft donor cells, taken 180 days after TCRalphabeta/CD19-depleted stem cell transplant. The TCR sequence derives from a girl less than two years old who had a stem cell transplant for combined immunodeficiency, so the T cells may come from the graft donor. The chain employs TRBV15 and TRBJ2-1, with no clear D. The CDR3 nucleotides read TGTGCCACCAGCAGAGGGGCCGGGAATGAGCAGTTCTTC. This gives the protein CATSRGAGNEQFF.